This entry lists 10 T cell receptor beta chains sequenced from one sample in a study of immune cell composition in non-small cell lung cancer. Repertoires were generated with immunoSEQ multiplex PCR, while TCRdb's copy carries only in-frame clones and drops some. The repertoire holds about 16,000 clones, about 69% seen once, with about 7.5% in the top ten. Sequencing used lung tumor tissue. All receptors derive from a human donor with non-small cell lung cancer.

The V gene is TRBV23-1, the J gene TRBJ1-1, with TRBD1 as a possible D gene (5 bases). Being an ORF, TRBV23-1 has a function that is uncertain. This CDR3 comprises 16 residues. With 0 bases removed from V and 1 base from J, the gap between germline ends came to 12 bases. CDR3 nucleotides: TGCGCCAGCAGTCAATCTAGGGGAGGCGGGAACACTGAAGCTTTCTTT. This gives the protein CASSQSRGGGNTEAFF.

The rearrangement uses TRBV29-1 and TRBJ2-1, with 10 bases aligning to TRBD1. V dropped 3 bases and J dropped 1; count of bases not matched to a gene: 15. Germline V gene lookup returns CDR1 SQVTM and CDR2 ANQGSEA. This CDR3 comprises 19 residues. The CDR3 nucleotides are TGCAGCGTTGATGGCTTAGACAGGGGGCGCGGTTTTTCCTACAATGAGCAGTTCTTC. It encodes CSVDGLDRGRGFSYNEQFF.

In its sample, this clone was seen once. The V gene is TRBV6-5, the J gene TRBJ2-5; 11 bases are shared with TRBD2. V shed 4 bases, J shed 6 bases, and the junction held 7 bases outside the gene matches. The CDR3 runs 15 residues. Germline CDR1 MNHEY, CDR2 SVGAGI. The DNA for the CDR3 is TGTGCCAGCAGTTCTTTAGCGGGGGGGCCGCAGACCCAGTACTTC. Translation gives CASSSLAGGPQTQYF.

The J gene is TRBJ1-2, the V gene TRBV6-5, with D unclear. V was shortened by 0 bases and J by 8 bases, with 7 bases between the two germline ends. CDR1 MNHEY and CDR2 SVGAGI come from the germline V gene. This CDR3 has 12 residues. This CDR3 reads CASSYSTGGYTF. The CDR3 DNA is TGTGCCAGCAGTTACTCCACGGGAGGCTACACCTTC.

The chain is built from TRBV11-3 and TRBJ2-1; 9 positions agree with TRBD1. The CDR3 length is 16 residues. The ends lost 0 bases at V and 4 bases at J; junction bases unmatched: 4. CDR1 is SGHNT, CDR2 YENEEA, per germline. CDR3 region: CASSLEAGTGYNEQFF. CDR3 nucleotides: TGTGCCAGCAGCTTAGAAGCCGGGACAGGGTACAATGAGCAGTTCTTC.

The chain has TRBV4-3 and TRBJ2-5; D may be TRBD2 (5 bases). V was trimmed by 0 bases and J by 0 bases, leaving 8 bases between them. The CDR3 totals 15 residues. CDR1 LGHNA and CDR2 YSLEER come from the germline V gene. The CDR3 is CASSQEAEYQETQYF. The CDR3 DNA reads as TGCGCCAGCAGCCAAGAAGCGGAGTACCAAGAGACCCAGTACTTC.

This clone has just one count. The chain carries TRBV5-8 and TRBJ1-5; D not resolved. CDR3 length: 13 amino acids. The germline CDR1 and CDR2 sequences are SGHTS and YDEGEE. The V end was cut by 4 bases, the J end by 9 bases, with 14 bases between. This CDR3 is CASSNSREGPQHF. The CDR3 nucleotides read TGTGCCAGCAGCAATAGTAGGGAGGGGCCCCAGCATTTT.

This chain joins TRBV7-2 and TRBJ2-1, with D possibly matching TRBD1 (6 bases). The CDR3 totals 18 residues. Trimming stripped 4 bases from V and 0 bases from J, with 19 bases between. Germline V gene lookup returns CDR1 SGHTA and CDR2 FQGNSA. Written as DNA, the CDR3 is TGTGCCAGCAGCTCCCACGACTTCACAGGGACCTCCTACAATGAGCAGTTCTTC. Its protein is CASSSHDFTGTSYNEQFF.

Points on this clone: Germline is not matched at one junction end, which may reflect a read error. The chain joins TRBV7-7 to TRBJ2-2; possible D gene TRBD1, 6 bases. The CDR3 covers 12 residues. Germline lookup yields CDR1 SSHAT and CDR2 FNYEAQ (reference sequence). The CDR3 coding sequence is TGTGCTAGCAGCCCAGGGGCCGGGGAGCTGTTTTTT. Translating it yields CASSPGAGELFF.

The chain links TRBV6-1 to TRBJ1-5; D gene uncertain. This CDR3 has 11 residues. V lost 2 bases and J 9 bases, leaving 5 bases between the germline ends. Germline V CDR1 and CDR2: MNHNS, SASEGT. CDR3: CASSESRPQHF. CDR3 in DNA: TGTGCCAGCAGTGAATCCCGGCCCCAGCATTTT.